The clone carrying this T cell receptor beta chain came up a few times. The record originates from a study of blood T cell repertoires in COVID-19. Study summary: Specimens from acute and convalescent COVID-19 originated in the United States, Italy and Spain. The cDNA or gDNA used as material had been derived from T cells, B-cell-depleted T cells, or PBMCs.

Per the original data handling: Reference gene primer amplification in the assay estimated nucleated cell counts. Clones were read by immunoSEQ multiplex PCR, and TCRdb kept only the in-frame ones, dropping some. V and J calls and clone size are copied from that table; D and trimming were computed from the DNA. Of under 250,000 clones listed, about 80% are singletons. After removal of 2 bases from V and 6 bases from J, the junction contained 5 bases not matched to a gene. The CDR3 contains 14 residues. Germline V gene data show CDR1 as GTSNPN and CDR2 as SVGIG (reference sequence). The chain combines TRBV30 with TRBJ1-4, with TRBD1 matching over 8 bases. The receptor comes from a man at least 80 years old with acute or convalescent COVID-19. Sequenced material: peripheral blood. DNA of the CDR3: TGTGCCTGGAGTCCCGGGACAGGATATGAAAAACTGTTTTTT. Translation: CAWSPGTGYEKLFF. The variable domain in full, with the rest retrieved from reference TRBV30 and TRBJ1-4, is SQTIHQWPATLVQPVGSPLSLECTVEGTSNPNLYWYRQAAGRGLQLLFYSVGIGQISSEVPQNLSASRPQDRQFILSSKKLLLSDSGFYLCAWSPGTGYEKLFFGSGTQLSVL.